These 28 T cell receptor beta chains came from one sample sequenced in a study of cytomegalovirus exposure and HLA in healthy donors. Amplification used 60 Vbeta primers and 13 Jbeta primers. The protocol was immunoSEQ multiplex PCR, while the TCRdb copy is restricted to in-frame clones and leaves out a portion. The table records about 180,000 clones, about four fifths of them present only once. The specimen was PBMCs. Receptor source: a woman aged 25 to 45 in good health and CMV-seronegative.

The chain couples TRBV29-1 to TRBJ1-1; TRBD1 might be the D (5 bases). V was pared by 6 bases and J by 6 bases, with 14 bases between. The CDR3 consists of 12 residues. Germline CDR1 SQVTM, CDR2 ANQGSEA. CDR3 bases: TGCAGCGTGGGGGGAATGTTCGCTGAAGCTTTCTTT. Translation: CSVGGMFAEAFF. The entire variable domain, with the rest obtained from reference TRBV29-1 and TRBJ1-1, is as follows: SAVISQKPSRDICQRGTSLTIQCQVDSQVTMMFWYRQQPGQSLTLIATANQGSEATYESGFVIDKFPISRPNLTFSTLTVSNMSPEDSSIYLCSVGGMFAEAFFGQGTRLTVV.

The J gene is TRBJ2-7, the V gene TRBV29-1, with 8 bases lining up with TRBD1. Per germline, CDR1 SQVTM and CDR2 ANQGSEA. This CDR3 comprises 12 residues. The V gene end was trimmed by 5 bases and the J gene end by 8 bases; junction bases not matched to a gene: 8. CDR3 sequence (DNA): TGCAGCGTTAGGGACAGGTCATACCAGCAGTACTTC. Translation: CSVRDRSYQQYF.

The V and J genes are TRBV6-5 and TRBJ1-3; perhaps TRBD1 as D (6 bases). Germline V gene lookup returns CDR1 MNHEY and CDR2 SVGAGI. The CDR3 is 15 amino acids. V lost 7 bases, J lost 4 bases, and 17 bases lay in between. For the CDR3, the DNA is TGTGCCAGCACCGCGGCTGGGGGGGCAGGAAACACCATATATTTT. This gives the protein CASTAAGGAGNTIYF.

This clone was recorded once. This chain connects TRBV19 to TRBJ2-3; tentatively, D is TRBD2 (5 bases). Germline V gives CDR1 LNHDA, CDR2 SQIVND (reference sequence). Trimming shortened V by 10 bases and J by 3 bases, and 17 bases separated the two germline ends. This CDR3 region has 14 residues. The CDR3 coding sequence is TGTGCCACCAGAGAGGGCGTGGGAACAGATACGCAGTATTTT. Its protein product is CATREGVGTDTQYF.

The rearrangement links TRBV29-1 to TRBJ2-7; 8 bases are a match to TRBD1. The CDR3 is made up of 14 amino acids. In germline, CDR1 is SQVTM, CDR2 ANQGSEA. The V segment lost 5 bases and the J segment 2 bases; nucleotides outside the gene matches: 8. In DNA, the CDR3 is TGCAGCGTTAAGCAGGGGGCGAGCACCTACGAGCAGTACTTC. As protein: CSVKQGASTYEQYF.

This clone was seen a few times. The J gene is TRBJ1-5, the V gene TRBV5-1; D is unresolved. Germline CDR1 reads SGHRS; CDR2 reads YFSETQ. The CDR3 covers 12 residues. Trimming stripped 5 bases from V and 3 bases from J, with 6 bases between. The CDR3 here is CASRIDNQPQHF. The CDR3 DNA follows: TGCGCCAGCAGGATAGACAATCAGCCCCAGCATTTT.

This clone was counted once. This sequence joins TRBV5-6 and TRBJ1-1; D possibly corresponds to TRBD1 (6 bases). V shed 2 bases and J shed 1 base, with 21 bases lying between them. This CDR3 comprises 18 residues. Looked up from germline, CDR1 is SGHDT and CDR2 is YYEEEE. CDR3 in amino acids: CASSLTVGPGTSNTEAFF. CDR3 bases: TGTGCCAGCAGCTTAACGGTCGGTCCCGGGACATCGAACACTGAAGCTTTCTTT.

This rearrangement joins TRBV2 to TRBJ2-5; 9 bases agree with TRBD1. Losses at the gene ends were 9 bases for V and 0 bases for J; bases not matched to a gene: 2. The CDR3 covers 13 residues. CDR1 SNHLY and CDR2 FYNNEI come from the germline V gene. The CDR3 DNA reads TGTGCCAGGGGACAGGGAAACCAAGAGACCCAGTACTTC. This gives the protein CARGQGNQETQYF.

The chain carries TRBV5-1 and TRBJ2-3, with 7 bases lining up with TRBD2. CDR3 length: 14 amino acids. The V segment lost 4 bases and the J segment 1 base; nucleotides outside the gene matches: 3. CDR1 and CDR2 (germline): SGHRS, YFSETQ. The CDR3 spells CASSREAGTDTQYF. The CDR3 region has the DNA TGCGCCAGCAGCCGGGAGGCCGGCACAGATACGCAGTATTTT.

The rearrangement joins TRBV13 to TRBJ2-7, with D hard to call. V gave up 1 base and J gave up 0 bases, with 7 bases separating them. Germline-derived CDR1 and CDR2 are PRHDT and FYEKMQ (reference sequence). The CDR3 has 14 residues. The chain's CDR3 is CASSLDGGSYEQYF. Here the CDR3 DNA reads TGTGCCAGCAGCTTAGACGGTGGCTCCTACGAGCAGTACTTC.

This chain connects TRBV10-3 to TRBJ1-1, with 8 bases matching TRBD1. Germline trimming cut 10 bases from V and 3 bases from J; bases unmatched to any gene: 7. This CDR3 is 13 amino acids long. Looked up from germline, CDR1 is ENHRY and CDR2 is SYGVKD. CDR3 sequence (DNA): TGTGCCAGCCGATCGACAGGGGACACTGAAGCTTTCTTT. Protein sequence: CASRSTGDTEAFF.

The chain combines TRBV11-2 with TRBJ2-4; D is uncertain. With 5 bases removed from V and 0 bases from J, the gap between germline ends came to 17 bases. This CDR3 is 17 amino acids long. Germline V gene lookup returns CDR1 SGHAT and CDR2 FQNNGV. The CDR3 DNA reads as TGTGCCAGCAGCGTACGACTCGGATCCTTAGCCAAAAACATTCAGTACTTC. This translates into CASSVRLGSLAKNIQYF.

V and J are TRBV30 and TRBJ2-5; 9 nucleotides match TRBD1. This CDR3 region has 14 residues. The junction had 7 bases not matched to a gene; V was cut back by 3 bases and J by 5 bases. Germline assignment: CDR1 GTSNPN and CDR2 SVGIG (reference sequence). CDR3 protein: CAWRGQGQEETQYF. The CDR3 DNA follows: TGTGCCTGGAGGGGACAGGGCCAAGAGGAGACCCAGTACTTC. Based on the CDR3 plus reference TRBV30 and TRBJ2-5, the full variable domain is SQTIHQWPATLVQPVGSPLSLECTVEGTSNPNLYWYRQAAGRGLQLLFYSVGIGQISSEVPQNLSASRPQDRQFILSSKKLLLSDSGFYLCAWRGQGQEETQYFGPGTRLLVL.

The chain links TRBV6-1 to TRBJ1-5; D remains unclear. This CDR3 is built from 15 residues. Germline CDR1 and CDR2: MNHNS and SASEGT. Trimming stripped 3 bases from V and 0 bases from J, with 9 bases between. This CDR3 is CASSENSLSNQPQHF. In nucleotides, the CDR3 is TGTGCCAGCAGTGAGAACAGCCTTAGCAATCAGCCCCAGCATTTT.

This clone was seen once. The chain links TRBV7-2 to TRBJ2-7, with D maybe TRBD1 (5 bases). CDR3 size: 15 residues. CDR1 SGHTA and CDR2 FQGNSA come from the germline V gene. V was clipped by 5 bases and J by 3 bases, with 17 bases between them. CDR3 sequence (DNA): TGTGCCAGCAGCCGGAGCCAGGGCCTGTACTACGAGCAGTACTTC. Protein: CASSRSQGLYYEQYF.

The V gene is TRBV19, the J gene TRBJ2-1; no clear D. Per the germline V gene, CDR1 is LNHDA and CDR2 is SQIVND (reference sequence). V was trimmed by 2 bases and J by 5 bases, leaving 4 bases between them. There are 12 residues in the CDR3. This CDR3 is CASSINNNEQFF. For the CDR3, the DNA is TGTGCCAGTAGTATAAACAACAATGAGCAGTTCTTC.

V gene TRBV9 combines with J gene TRBJ1-1; D is unclear. The CDR3 covers 12 residues. Germline CDR1 and CDR2: SGDLS and YYNGEE. Trimming pared 6 bases from V and 0 bases from J, leaving 6 bases between. Here the CDR3 reads CASKKLNTEAFF. Written as DNA, the CDR3 is TGTGCCAGCAAGAAGCTGAACACTGAAGCTTTCTTT. The entire variable domain, with the rest obtained from reference TRBV9 and TRBJ1-1, is as follows: DSGVTQTPKHLITATGQRVTLRCSPRSGDLSVYWYQQSLDQGLQFLIQYYNGEERAKGNILERFSAQQFPDLHSELNLSSLELGDSALYFCASKKLNTEAFFGQGTRLTVV.

The chain uses TRBV30 and TRBJ1-3, with unresolved D. The germline gives CDR1 GTSNPN, CDR2 SVGIG (reference sequence). Trimming pared 0 bases from V and 0 bases from J, leaving 12 bases between. The CDR3 is 16 residues long. DNA for the CDR3: TGTGCCTGGAGTGTGCCAGGAGGCGTCTCTGGAAACACCATATATTTT. It is translated as CAWSVPGGVSGNTIYF.

This clone was picked up a small number of times. The V call is TRBV29-1, the J call TRBJ2-3, with TRBD2 matching over 9 bases. Trimming at V came to 3 bases and at J to 4 bases, leaving 11 bases not matched to a gene. Per germline, CDR1 SQVTM and CDR2 ANQGSEA. This CDR3 has 16 residues. CDR3 DNA sequence: TGCAGCGTTGAGGGGGGTGGCGGGGGGGCCCCAGATACGCAGTATTTT. This gives the protein CSVEGGGGGAPDTQYF.

V usage is TRBV29-1 and J usage is TRBJ2-7; D gene unclear. Germline lookup yields CDR1 SQVTM and CDR2 ANQGSEA. CDR3 length: 11 residues. V was cut by 6 bases and J by 1 base, with 7 bases left in between. The CDR3 sequence: CSVEQSYEQYF. The CDR3 nucleotides are TGCAGCGTAGAACAATCCTACGAGCAGTACTTC.

The J gene is TRBJ1-5, the V gene TRBV7-9, with no clear D. The germline V gene encodes CDR1 SEHNR and CDR2 FQNEAQ (reference sequence). Trimming removed 1 base at V and 9 bases at J, with 4 bases between. The CDR3 is 11 amino acids. CDR3 in DNA: TGTGCCAGCAGCTTAGGAGGGCCCCAGCATTTT. It encodes CASSLGGPQHF.

This rearrangement joins TRBV6-5 to TRBJ2-1; unclear D gene. This CDR3 has 14 amino acids. The germline V gene encodes CDR1 MNHEY and CDR2 SVGAGI. The V end lost 7 bases, the J end lost 1 base, and 11 bases lay between the germline ends. This CDR3 is CASKSYGSYNEQFF. The DNA of the CDR3 is TGTGCCAGCAAATCATACGGGTCCTACAATGAGCAGTTCTTC.

The rearrangement uses TRBV7-9 and TRBJ1-1; D call uncertain. V was pared by 8 bases and J by 5 bases, with 12 bases between. CDR1 SEHNR and CDR2 FQNEAQ come from the germline V gene (reference sequence). This CDR3 is built from 12 residues. The CDR3 DNA reads as TGTGCCAGCGGTGAACGGGGAACTGAAGCTTTCTTT. Encoded protein: CASGERGTEAFF.

The genes are TRBV9 and TRBJ2-5; D perhaps matches TRBD1 (7 bases). The V gene's germline CDR1 is SGDLS and CDR2 YYNGEE. The germline V and J ends were trimmed by 2 bases and 1 base, with 15 bases remaining between them. The CDR3 has 16 residues. CDR3 residues: CASSVGGQNVQETQYF. CDR3 in DNA: TGTGCCAGCAGCGTCGGGGGACAGAACGTCCAAGAGACCCAGTACTTC.

This sequence joins TRBV4-3 and TRBJ2-3, with 12 bases lining up with TRBD1. Per germline, CDR1 LGHNA and CDR2 YSLEER. J lost 6 bases, V lost 0 bases, and 7 bases had no gene match. CDR3 length: 17 residues. In nucleotides, the CDR3 is TGCGCCAGCAGCCAAGATTATGGGACAGGGGGCGGCGATACGCAGTATTTT. Protein sequence: CASSQDYGTGGGDTQYF.

The chain uses TRBV30 and TRBJ2-7; 7 bases line up with TRBD1. Germline CDR1 reads GTSNPN; CDR2 reads SVGIG (reference sequence). CDR3 length: 11 residues. The V segment lost 4 bases and the J segment 5 bases; nucleotides outside the gene matches: 2. CDR3 in amino acids: CAWIDRDEQYF. CDR3 sequence (DNA): TGTGCCTGGATTGACAGGGACGAGCAGTACTTC. Variable domain in full (rest from reference TRBV30 and TRBJ2-7): SQTIHQWPATLVQPVGSPLSLECTVEGTSNPNLYWYRQAAGRGLQLLFYSVGIGQISSEVPQNLSASRPQDRQFILSSKKLLLSDSGFYLCAWIDRDEQYFGPGTRLTVT.

In DNA, the CDR3 is TGTGCCATCAGTGAAATCGACACCATATATTTT. This gives the protein CAISEIDTIYF. The J gene is TRBJ1-3, the V gene TRBV10-3, with D uncertain. The length of the CDR3 is 11 residues. Trimming removed 3 bases at V and 8 bases at J, with 5 bases between. CDR1 is ENHRY, CDR2 SYGVKD, per germline.

This clone was counted between two and nine times. The chain carries TRBV7-9 and TRBJ2-5; possible D gene TRBD2, 6 bases. Germline V gene sequence: CDR1 SEHNR, CDR2 FQNEAQ (reference sequence). V was clipped by 7 bases and J by 1 base, with 19 bases between them. The CDR3 spans 16 residues. The CDR3 loop reads CASIGEKWTIQETQYF. In DNA, the CDR3 is TGTGCCAGCATTGGGGAAAAATGGACTATCCAAGAGACCCAGTACTTC.